This TCR beta chain was found in a study of post-analysis software for immune sequencing data. Study results and limitations: Controls showed significantly higher normalized Chao1 diversity than did multiple sclerosis patients. Higher frequency in patients than in controls was seen for five TRBV segments, with TRBV5-6, TRBV5-1 and TRBV20-1 among them.

The table lists this clonotype with a few counts. The target antigen is unknown. This CDR3 has 14 residues. Germline loops: CDR1 DFQATT, CDR2 SNEGSKA (reference sequence). V lost 3 bases to trimming and J lost 4 bases, with 13 bases between them. Unique-molecular-identifier-tagged TCR beta cDNA libraries were used. There were 1 to 10 million T cells, and about 500,000 cDNA molecules came from them. TCRdb redid the calling of the PCR reads with MiXCR, one entry per CDR3 protein. Of a few hundred thousand distinct CDR3 sequences listed, less than 40% are singletons. The sequence was collected from a girl aged 2-17 years with multiple sclerosis. The genes are TRBV20-1 and TRBJ1-5; D is undetermined. The material sequenced was blood. The CDR3: CSARPQLVNQPQHF. In DNA, the CDR3 is TGCAGTGCTAGGCCCCAGTTAGTTAATCAGCCCCAGCATTTT.